These T cell receptor beta chains were read from a single sample in a study of OX40 agonist ivuxolimab in advanced cancers. Using immunoSEQ multiplex PCR, the repertoire was profiled, and TCRdb retains in-frame clones only, with some absent. The table shows some 35,000 clones, with over 70% occurring only once. This specimen consisted of CD4+ or CD8+ T cells sorted from blood, obtained in a trial of the OX40 agonist ivuxolimab. The source is an adult with an advanced solid tumor such as melanoma, head and neck, liver or kidney cancer. CDR3s include the opening cysteine and the closing phenylalanine or tryptophan. Each record gives: CDR3 DNA, CDR3 protein, V gene, J gene, clone size, D gene. D genes are given only for firm matches. Clone size is stated in some rows and not others, as once, few, many or a class when expanded.

TGTGCCAGCTCAACGGACAGGGGTCAGCCCCAGCATTTT	CASSTDRGQPQHF	TRBV18	TRBJ1-5	-	TRBD1
TGTGCCAGCAAGGGGACCAGGGCTAATTACGAGCAGTACTTC	CASKGTRANYEQYF	TRBV6-8	TRBJ2-7	-	-
TGTGCCACCACTGGGCCGGATCTCACGTTCTTC	CATTGPDLTFF	TRBV19	TRBJ2-1	-	-
TGTGCCAGCAGTTCGAGGGACAGGGGGTATGGCTACACCTTC	CASSSRDRGYGYTF	TRBV6-5	TRBJ1-2	-	TRBD1
TGTGCCAGCAGCTACGACTCCTACGAGCAGTACTTC	CASSYDSYEQYF	TRBV7-3	TRBJ2-7	-	-
TGTGCCAGCAGTGAAGCGTCGGGGGGGACCGGGGAGCTGTTTTTT	CASSEASGGTGELFF	TRBV2	TRBJ2-2	-	TRBD2
TGCAGCGTTCCTCACAGCTCCTACAATGAGCAGTTCTTC	CSVPHSSYNEQFF	TRBV29-1	TRBJ2-1	few	-
TGTGCCAGCAGCCAGCGGCTAGGACCCATGGACCACGAGCAGTACTTC	CASSQRLGPMDHEQYF	TRBV7-3	TRBJ2-7	-	-
TGTGCCAGCAGCTCAAGCGGTATAGAGACCCAGTACTTC	CASSSSGIETQYF	TRBV7-9	TRBJ2-5	-	-
TGCGCCAGCAGCCGGGCCCAGGCTAGCGGGGGCACAGATACGCAGTATTTT	CASSRAQASGGTDTQYF	TRBV5-1	TRBJ2-3	few	TRBD2
TGTGCCAGCAGCTTGTTTCGACTAGCGGGGAACACCGGGGAGCTGTTTTTT	CASSLFRLAGNTGELFF	TRBV5-6	TRBJ2-2	-	TRBD2
TGCAGTGCCATGCACGAAGAGCAGTTCTTC	CSAMHEEQFF	TRBV20-1	TRBJ2-1	-	-
TGTGCCAGTAGTATAGTCGCTGTTTCTGGGGAGCTGTTTTTT	CASSIVAVSGELFF	TRBV19	TRBJ2-2	-	-
TGCGCCAGCAGCCAACCCGGGGGGGTCTATGGCTACACCTTC	CASSQPGGVYGYTF	TRBV4-1	TRBJ1-2	few	-
TGTGCCAGCAGCCCACCTAGGGGCGAGCAGTACTTC	CASSPPRGEQYF	TRBV11-2	TRBJ2-7	-	-
TGTGCCAGCAGCTTAGCTTGGCCAGGGGAAGGAAACACCATATATTTT	CASSLAWPGEGNTIYF	TRBV7-6	TRBJ1-3	-	-
TGTGCCAGTACCGGGGGACCCAATCAGCCCCAGCATTTT	CASTGGPNQPQHF	TRBV19	TRBJ1-5	-	-
TGTGCCAGCAGCCCAGGACAGCCCTACGAGCAGTACTTC	CASSPGQPYEQYF	TRBV7-8	TRBJ2-7	-	-
TGTGCCAGCAGCTCCAACCTCTACGAGCAGTACTTC	CASSSNLYEQYF	TRBV11-2	TRBJ2-7	-	-
TGTGCCAGCAGCCCAAACAGGGGGGGAGGCTACACCTTC	CASSPNRGGGYTF	TRBV7-2	TRBJ1-2	-	TRBD1
TGCGCCAGCAGTCTTGACGGCTACCTATACGAGCAGTACTTC	CASSLDGYLYEQYF	TRBV5-1	TRBJ2-7	-	-
TGTGCCAGTACCAAGGACCGTAGCAATCAGCCCCAGCATTTT	CASTKDRSNQPQHF	TRBV19	TRBJ1-5	few	-
TGTGCCAGCAGTGGGGACAGGAACGATGAGCAGTTCTTC	CASSGDRNDEQFF	TRBV2	TRBJ2-1	-	TRBD1
TGTGCCAGCAGCGTAGGGATAGCGGGAGGGGATACGCAGTATTTT	CASSVGIAGGDTQYF	TRBV9	TRBJ2-3	-	TRBD2
TGTGCCAGCACCCTCGGGGTGTGGGGCACTGAAGCTTTCTTT	CASTLGVWGTEAFF	TRBV28	TRBJ1-1	-	-
TGTGCCAGCAGTTTATTTGTGACCCACTCCTACGAGCAGTACTTC	CASSLFVTHSYEQYF	TRBV28	TRBJ2-7	-	-
TGTGCCAGCAGTTTTGTGTTGGCTAATGAAAAACTGTTTTTT	CASSFVLANEKLFF	TRBV28	TRBJ1-4	-	-
TGTGCCAGCAGTGCGGACAGGGGAACGAGTTCACCCCTCCACTTT	CASSADRGTSSPLHF	TRBV6-5	TRBJ1-6	-	TRBD1
TGTGCCAGCAGCTTTAGCAATCAGCCCCAGCATTTT	CASSFSNQPQHF	TRBV7-9	TRBJ1-5	-	-